The present T cell receptor beta chain was sequenced within a study of blood T cell repertoires in COVID-19. Across the study: Italy, Spain and the United States were the sources of the convalescent and acute COVID-19 samples. PBMCs, B-cell-depleted T cells, or T cells provided the cDNA or gDNA that made up the material.

In germline, CDR1 is MNHNS, CDR2 SASEGT. Trimming cost V 2 bases and J 0 bases; bases outside gene matches: 4. This CDR3 comprises 16 residues. Original data processing: Amplification from reference gene primers served as the basis for estimated nucleated cell counts. TCRdb keeps only in-frame clones here, not all; method: immunoSEQ multiplex PCR. Clone size and the V and J calls come from that table; the DNA yielded D and trimming. The sample carries approximately 280,000 clones, about 82% recorded once. The V gene is TRBV6-1, the J gene TRBJ1-1, with TRBD1 matching 9 bases. Material: peripheral blood. The clonotype originates from a man aged 45 to 65 with active or convalescent COVID-19. Written as DNA, the CDR3 is TGTGCCAGCAGTGAACTCGGGACAGGGCTGAACACTGAAGCTTTCTTT. This translates into CASSELGTGLNTEAFF.